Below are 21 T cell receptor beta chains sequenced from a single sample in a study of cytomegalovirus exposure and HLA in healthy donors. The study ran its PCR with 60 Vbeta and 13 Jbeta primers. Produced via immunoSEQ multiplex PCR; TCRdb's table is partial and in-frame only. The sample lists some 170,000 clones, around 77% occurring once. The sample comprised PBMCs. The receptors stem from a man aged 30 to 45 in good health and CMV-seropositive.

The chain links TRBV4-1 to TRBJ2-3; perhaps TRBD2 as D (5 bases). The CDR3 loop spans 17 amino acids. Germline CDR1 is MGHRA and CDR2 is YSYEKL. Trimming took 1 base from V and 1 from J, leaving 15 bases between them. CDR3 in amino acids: CASSQVKASYRTDTQYF. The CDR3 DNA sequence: TGCGCCAGCAGCCAAGTTAAGGCTAGCTACCGCACAGATACGCAGTATTTT.

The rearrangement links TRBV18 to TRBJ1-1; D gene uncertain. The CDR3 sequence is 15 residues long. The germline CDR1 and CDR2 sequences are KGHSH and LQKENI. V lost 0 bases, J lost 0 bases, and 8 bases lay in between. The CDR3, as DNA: TGTGCCAGCTCACCACCAGGCAGGCTGAACACTGAAGCTTTCTTT. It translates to CASSPPGRLNTEAFF. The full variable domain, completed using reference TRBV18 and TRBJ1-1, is NAGVMQNPRHLVRRRGQEARLRCSPMKGHSHVYWYRQLPEEGLKFMVYLQKENIIDESGMPKERFSAEFPKEGPSILRIQQVVRGDSAAYFCASSPPGRLNTEAFFGQGTRLTVV.

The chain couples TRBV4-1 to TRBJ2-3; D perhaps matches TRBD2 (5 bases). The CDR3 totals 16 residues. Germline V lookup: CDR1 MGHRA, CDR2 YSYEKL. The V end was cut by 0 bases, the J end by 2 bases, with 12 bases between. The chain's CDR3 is CASSQERDPPTDTQYF. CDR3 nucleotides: TGCGCCAGCAGCCAAGAACGGGATCCCCCCACAGATACGCAGTATTTT.

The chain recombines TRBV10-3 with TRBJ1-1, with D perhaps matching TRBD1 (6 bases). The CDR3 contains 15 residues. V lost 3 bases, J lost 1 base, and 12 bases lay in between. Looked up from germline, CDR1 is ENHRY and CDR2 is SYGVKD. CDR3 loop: CAISDPGHTNTEAFF. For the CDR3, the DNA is TGTGCCATCAGTGATCCGGGACACACGAACACTGAAGCTTTCTTT.

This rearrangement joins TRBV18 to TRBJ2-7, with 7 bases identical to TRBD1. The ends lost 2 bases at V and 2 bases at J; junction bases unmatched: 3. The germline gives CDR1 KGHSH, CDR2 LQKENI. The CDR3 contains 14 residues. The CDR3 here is CASSPGQAPYEQYF. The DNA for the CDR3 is TGTGCCAGCTCACCAGGACAGGCCCCCTACGAGCAGTACTTC. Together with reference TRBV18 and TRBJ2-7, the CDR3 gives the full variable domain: NAGVMQNPRHLVRRRGQEARLRCSPMKGHSHVYWYRQLPEEGLKFMVYLQKENIIDESGMPKERFSAEFPKEGPSILRIQQVVRGDSAAYFCASSPGQAPYEQYFGPGTRLTVT.

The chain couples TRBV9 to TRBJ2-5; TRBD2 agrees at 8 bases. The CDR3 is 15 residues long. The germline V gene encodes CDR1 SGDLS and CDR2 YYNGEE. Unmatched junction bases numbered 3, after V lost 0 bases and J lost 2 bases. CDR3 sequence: CASSVAGLVQETQYF. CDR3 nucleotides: TGTGCCAGCAGCGTAGCGGGACTAGTACAAGAGACCCAGTACTTC.

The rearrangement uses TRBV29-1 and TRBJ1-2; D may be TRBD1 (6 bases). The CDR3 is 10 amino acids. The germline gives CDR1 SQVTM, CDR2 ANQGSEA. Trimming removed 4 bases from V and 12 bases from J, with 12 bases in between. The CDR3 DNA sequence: TGCAGCGTTGGAAACCGGGACAACACCTTC. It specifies CSVGNRDNTF.

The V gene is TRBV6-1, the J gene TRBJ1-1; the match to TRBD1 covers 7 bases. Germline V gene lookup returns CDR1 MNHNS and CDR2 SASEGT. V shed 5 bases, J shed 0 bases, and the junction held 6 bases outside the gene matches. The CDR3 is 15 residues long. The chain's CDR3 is CASSIRQGLNTEAFF. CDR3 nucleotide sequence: TGTGCCAGCAGTATACGACAGGGCCTGAACACTGAAGCTTTCTTT.

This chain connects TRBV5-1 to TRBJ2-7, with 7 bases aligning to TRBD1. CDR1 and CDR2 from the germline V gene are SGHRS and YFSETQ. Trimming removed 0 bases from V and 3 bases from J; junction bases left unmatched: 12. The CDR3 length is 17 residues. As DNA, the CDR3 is TGCGCCAGCAGCTTGGGAGCAAACAGGGGACCACTCTACGAGCAGTACTTC. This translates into CASSLGANRGPLYEQYF.

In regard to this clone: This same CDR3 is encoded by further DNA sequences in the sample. CDR3 in amino acids: CAWSALGRNNQPQHF. In DNA, the CDR3 is TGTGCCTGGAGTGCCCTGGGGCGGAACAATCAGCCCCAGCATTTT. The genes are TRBV30 and TRBJ1-5; D perhaps matches TRBD1 (5 bases). With 1 base removed from V and 3 bases from J, the gap between germline ends came to 13 bases. The CDR3 totals 15 residues. Germline CDR1 reads GTSNPN; CDR2 reads SVGIG (reference sequence).

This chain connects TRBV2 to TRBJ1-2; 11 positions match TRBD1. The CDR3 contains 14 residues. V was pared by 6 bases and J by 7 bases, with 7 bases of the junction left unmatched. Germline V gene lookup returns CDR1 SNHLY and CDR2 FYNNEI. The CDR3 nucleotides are TGTGCCAGCAGAGATTCCGGGACAGGGGGTGGCTACACCTTC. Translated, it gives CASRDSGTGGGYTF. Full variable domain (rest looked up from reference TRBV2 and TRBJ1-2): EPEVTQTPSHQVTQMGQEVILRCVPISNHLYFYWYRQILGQKVEFLVSFYNNEISEKSEIFDDQFSVERPDGSNFTLKIRSTKLEDSAMYFCASRDSGTGGGYTFGSGTRLTVV.

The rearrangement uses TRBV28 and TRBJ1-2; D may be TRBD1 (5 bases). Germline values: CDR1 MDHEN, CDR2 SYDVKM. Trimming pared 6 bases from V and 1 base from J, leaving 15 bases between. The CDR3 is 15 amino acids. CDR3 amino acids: CASRGRWHNNYGYTF. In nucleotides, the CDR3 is TGTGCCAGCAGGGGGCGTTGGCATAATAACTATGGCTACACCTTC.

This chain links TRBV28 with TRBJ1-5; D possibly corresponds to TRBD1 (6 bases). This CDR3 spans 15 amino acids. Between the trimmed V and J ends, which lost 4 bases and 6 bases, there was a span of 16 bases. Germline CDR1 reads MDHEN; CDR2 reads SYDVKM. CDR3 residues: CASSSDTGTSQPQHF. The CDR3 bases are TGTGCCAGCAGTTCAGATACAGGGACGAGTCAGCCCCAGCATTTT.

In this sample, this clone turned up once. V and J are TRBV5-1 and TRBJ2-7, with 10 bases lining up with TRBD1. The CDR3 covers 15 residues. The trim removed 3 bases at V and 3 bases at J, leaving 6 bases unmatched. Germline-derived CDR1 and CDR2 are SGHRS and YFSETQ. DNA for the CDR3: TGCGCCAGCAGCTGGACAGGGGGAGGAGGCTACGAGCAGTACTTC. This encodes CASSWTGGGGYEQYF.

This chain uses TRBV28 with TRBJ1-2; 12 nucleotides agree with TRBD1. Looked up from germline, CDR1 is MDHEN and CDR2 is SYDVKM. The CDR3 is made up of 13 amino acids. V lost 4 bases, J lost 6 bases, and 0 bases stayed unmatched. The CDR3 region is CASSWDRGHGYTF. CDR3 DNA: TGTGCCAGCAGTTGGGACAGGGGGCATGGCTACACCTTC.

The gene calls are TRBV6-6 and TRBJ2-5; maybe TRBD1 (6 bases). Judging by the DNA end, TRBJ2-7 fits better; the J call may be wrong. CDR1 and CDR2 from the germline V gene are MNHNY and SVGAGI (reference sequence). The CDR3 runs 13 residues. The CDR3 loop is CASTEGGSYEQYF. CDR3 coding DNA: TGTGCCAGCACCGAAGGGGGATCCTACGAGCAGTACTTC.

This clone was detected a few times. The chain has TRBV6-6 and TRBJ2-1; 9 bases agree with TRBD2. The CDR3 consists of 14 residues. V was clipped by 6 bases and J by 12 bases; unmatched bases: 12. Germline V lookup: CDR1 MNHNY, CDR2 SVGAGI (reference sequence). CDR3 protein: CASSPGLAPAGQFF. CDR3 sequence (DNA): TGTGCCAGCAGCCCGGGACTAGCCCCTGCAGGGCAGTTCTTC.

CDR3 region: CAISTPDRGSYEQYF. CDR3 in DNA: TGTGCCATCAGTACCCCGGACAGGGGATCCTACGAGCAGTACTTC. This rearrangement joins TRBV10-3 to TRBJ2-7; 9 bases agree with TRBD1. This CDR3 comprises 15 residues. Looked up from germline, CDR1 is ENHRY and CDR2 is SYGVKD. V lost 5 bases and J lost 1; bases outside the gene matches: 6.

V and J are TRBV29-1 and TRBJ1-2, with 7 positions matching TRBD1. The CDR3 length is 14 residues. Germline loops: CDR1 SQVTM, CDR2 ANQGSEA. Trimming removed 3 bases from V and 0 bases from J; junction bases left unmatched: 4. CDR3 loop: CSVDGTAPNYGYTF. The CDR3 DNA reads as TGCAGCGTTGATGGGACAGCTCCTAACTATGGCTACACCTTC.

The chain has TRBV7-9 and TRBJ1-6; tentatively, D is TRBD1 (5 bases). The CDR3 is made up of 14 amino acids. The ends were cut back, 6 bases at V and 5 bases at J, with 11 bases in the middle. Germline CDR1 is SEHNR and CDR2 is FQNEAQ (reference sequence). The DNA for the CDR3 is TGTGCCAGCAGACGGGACTCGAATAATTCACCCCTCCACTTT. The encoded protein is CASRRDSNNSPLHF. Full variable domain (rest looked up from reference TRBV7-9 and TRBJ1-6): DTGVSQNPRHKITKRGQNVTFRCDPISEHNRLYWYRQTLGQGPEFLTYFQNEAQLEKSRLLSDRFSAERPKGSFSTLEIQRTEQGDSAMYLCASRRDSNNSPLHFGNGTRLTVT.

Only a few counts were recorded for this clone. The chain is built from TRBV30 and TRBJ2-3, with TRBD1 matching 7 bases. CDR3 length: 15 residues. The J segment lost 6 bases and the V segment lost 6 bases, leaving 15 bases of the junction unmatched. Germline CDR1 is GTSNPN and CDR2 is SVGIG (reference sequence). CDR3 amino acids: CACTTGSWVSDTQYF. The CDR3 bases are TGTGCCTGTACGACAGGGTCGTGGGTGTCCGATACGCAGTATTTT. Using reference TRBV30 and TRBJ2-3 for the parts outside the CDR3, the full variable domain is SQTIHQWPATLVQPVGSPLSLECTVEGTSNPNLYWYRQAAGRGLQLLFYSVGIGQISSEVPQNLSASRPQDRQFILSSKKLLLSDSGFYLCACTTGSWVSDTQYFGPGTRLTVL.